This passage covers 32 T cell receptor beta chains from one sample sequenced in a study of shared clonotypes between healthy human individuals. The table came from immunoSEQ multiplex PCR; TCRdb's copy has only in-frame clones and leaves some out. The sample records a few million clones, over 85% being singletons. The sample comprised naive CD4+ T cells sorted from blood. Stated subset: CD45RA+ positively selected. The source is a man aged 18 to 35 in good health.

This chain links TRBV7-8 with TRBJ2-6; D may correspond to TRBD1 or TRBD2 (6 bases each). The germline gives CDR1 SGHVS, CDR2 FQNEAQ. This CDR3 spans 16 amino acids. Trimming cost V 6 bases and J 0 bases, with 12 bases left between them. CDR3 loop: CASSYRGDSGANVLTF. The CDR3 DNA is TGTGCCAGCAGTTATAGGGGGGACTCTGGGGCCAACGTCCTGACTTTC.

This chain links TRBV4-1 with TRBJ2-3; 9 bases are shared with TRBD2. The CDR3 extends over 15 amino acids. Germline-derived CDR1 and CDR2 are MGHRA and YSYEKL. Trimming removed 4 bases from V and 0 bases from J; junction bases left unmatched: 2. The CDR3 DNA is TGCGCCAGCAGCCCGCGGGAGGGGAGCACAGATACGCAGTATTTT. Protein: CASSPREGSTDTQYF.

V usage is TRBV15 and J usage is TRBJ2-3, with D unclear. The germline V and J ends were trimmed by 6 bases and 5 bases, with 6 bases remaining between them. Germline V gene data show CDR1 as LNHNV and CDR2 as YYDKDF (reference sequence). The CDR3 extends over 11 amino acids. CDR3 coding DNA: TGTGCCACCAGTTTCCGAGATACGCAGTATTTT. Protein sequence: CATSFRDTQYF.

CDR3 bases: TGTGCCAGCAGCTTAGATTCCGGGAGGGGCACCGGGGAGCTGTTTTTT. Protein product: CASSLDSGRGTGELFF. The genes are TRBV7-9 and TRBJ2-2, with 8 bases fitting TRBD2. The germline CDR1 and CDR2 sequences are SEHNR and FQNEAQ (reference sequence). J was trimmed by 4 bases and V by 1 base; bases with no gene match: 5. This CDR3 has 16 residues. Variable domain in full (rest from reference TRBV7-9 and TRBJ2-2): DTGVSQNPRHKITKRGQNVTFRCDPISEHNRLYWYRQTLGQGPEFLTYFQNEAQLEKSRLLSDRFSAERPKGSFSTLEIQRTEQGDSAMYLCASSLDSGRGTGELFFGEGSRLTVL.

CDR3 amino acids: CASSLTAYPHEQYF. The CDR3 DNA reads as TGTGCCAGCAGTTTGACAGCCTACCCCCACGAGCAGTACTTC. The chain couples TRBV28 to TRBJ2-7; D might be TRBD1 (5 bases). V lost 3 bases to trimming and J lost 5 bases, with 14 bases between them. CDR3 size: 14 residues. CDR1 and CDR2 from the germline V gene are MDHEN and SYDVKM.

The chain carries TRBV30 and TRBJ2-5; D possibly uses TRBD1 or TRBD2 (6 bases each). In germline, CDR1 is GTSNPN, CDR2 SVGIG (reference sequence). The CDR3 has 14 residues. Trimming took 5 bases from V and 5 from J, leaving 18 bases between them. CDR3 nucleotide sequence: TGTGCCTGGGGCCTTCCCAAGGGGGGCGAGACCCAGTACTTC. Translated: CAWGLPKGGETQYF. Supplemented by reference TRBV30 and TRBJ2-5, the full variable domain reads SQTIHQWPATLVQPVGSPLSLECTVEGTSNPNLYWYRQAAGRGLQLLFYSVGIGQISSEVPQNLSASRPQDRQFILSSKKLLLSDSGFYLCAWGLPKGGETQYFGPGTRLLVL.

Points on this clone: The identical CDR3 is also encoded by other nucleotide sequences in the sample. The chain combines TRBV7-6 with TRBJ2-3; D is unresolved. The CDR3 runs 13 residues. Germline V gives CDR1 SGHVS, CDR2 FNYEAQ. Trimming stripped 4 bases from V and 4 bases from J, with 9 bases between. Written as DNA, the CDR3 is TGTGCCAGCAGCTCCGACCGGGCAGATACGCAGTATTTT. It encodes CASSSDRADTQYF.

This chain links TRBV7-2 with TRBJ2-2; no clear D. The CDR3 extends over 15 amino acids. The V gene lost 0 bases and the J gene lost 4 bases, with 9 bases spanning the gap. CDR1 is SGHTA, CDR2 FQGNSA, per germline. The CDR3 bases are TGTGCCAGCAGCTTAGCGTCCAGGTCCACCGGGGAGCTGTTTTTT. Translating gives CASSLASRSTGELFF.

The chain employs TRBV5-6 and TRBJ2-7, with D hard to call. Deletions cut 3 bases from V and 2 bases from J, with 12 bases between. The CDR3 sequence is 14 residues long. The germline CDR1 and CDR2 sequences are SGHDT and YYEEEE. CDR3 in DNA: TGTGCCAGCAGCTCGAGGAAGGGTGCCTACGAGCAGTACTTC. Translating gives CASSSRKGAYEQYF.

The V call is TRBV7-9, the J call TRBJ1-6; D may be TRBD1 (6 bases). The CDR3 totals 15 residues. Germline lookup yields CDR1 SEHNR and CDR2 FQNEAQ (reference sequence). V lost 5 bases to trimming and J lost 8 bases, with 16 bases between them. The CDR3 protein is CASSPRGPVDSPLHF. The CDR3 bases are TGTGCCAGCAGCCCTCGGGGGCCGGTTGATTCACCCCTCCACTTT.

This clone has just one count. The rearrangement uses TRBV18 and TRBJ2-7; D gene unclear. The germline V gene has CDR1 KGHSH and CDR2 LQKENI. Trimming stripped 5 bases from V and 0 bases from J, with 11 bases between. The CDR3 loop spans 14 amino acids. CDR3 sequence (DNA): TGTGCCAGCTCAATAGGACCAGGCTCCTACGAGCAGTACTTC. Translating it yields CASSIGPGSYEQYF.

The chain joins TRBV7-9 to TRBJ2-5, with TRBD1 identical over 10 bases. The junction had 3 bases not matched to a gene; V was cut back by 5 bases and J by 0 bases. The CDR3 extends over 15 amino acids. Germline CDR1 and CDR2: SEHNR and FQNEAQ (reference sequence). CDR3 region: CASSQDRGYQETQYF. The CDR3 nucleotides are TGTGCCAGCAGCCAGGACAGGGGGTACCAAGAGACCCAGTACTTC.

This clone showed up just once. The V gene is TRBV7-9, the J gene TRBJ2-1; 9 bases are shared with TRBD2. The CDR3 totals 15 residues. CDR1 SEHNR and CDR2 FQNEAQ come from the germline V gene (reference sequence). Trimming cost V 5 bases and J 5 bases; bases outside gene matches: 7. The CDR3 reads CASSIGRGGNNEQFF. Written as DNA, the CDR3 is TGTGCCAGCAGCATCGGGCGGGGGGGCAACAATGAGCAGTTCTTC.

The chain uses TRBV6-5 and TRBJ1-2, with 8 bases aligning to TRBD1. Trimming at V came to 0 bases and at J to 6 bases, leaving 9 bases not matched to a gene. The CDR3 sequence is 16 residues long. Germline V lookup: CDR1 MNHEY, CDR2 SVGAGI. CDR3 region: CASSYSRRGQGNGYTF. The CDR3 region has the DNA TGTGCCAGCAGTTACTCGCGCAGGGGGCAAGGGAATGGCTACACCTTC.

J is TRBJ1-6 and V is TRBV27, with D uncertain. The germline V gene has CDR1 MNHEY and CDR2 SMNVEV (reference sequence). V was clipped by 5 bases and J by 7 bases, with 12 bases between them. The CDR3 loop spans 14 amino acids. Here the CDR3 DNA reads TGTGCCAGCAGTCCGAACTACATAAATTCACCCCTCCACTTT. It codes for CASSPNYINSPLHF.

This clone was counted only a few times. V usage is TRBV7-8 and J usage is TRBJ2-2; 7 bases are a match to TRBD2. The CDR3 runs to 15 residues. In germline, CDR1 is SGHVS, CDR2 FQNEAQ. Losses at the gene ends were 0 bases for V and 6 bases for J; bases not matched to a gene: 4. CDR3 coding DNA: TGTGCCAGCAGCTTAGCGGGAGGGATCCCCGGGGAGCTGTTTTTT. Protein sequence: CASSLAGGIPGELFF.

This clone appeared a few times. The rearrangement uses TRBV7-9 and TRBJ1-2; TRBD1 is a possible D gene (5 bases). The germline CDR1 and CDR2 sequences are SEHNR and FQNEAQ (reference sequence). CDR3 length: 16 residues. Trimming pared 5 bases from V and 8 bases from J, leaving 24 bases between. CDR3 region: CASSPRVRGESEGYTF. The CDR3 DNA follows: TGTGCCAGCAGCCCAAGGGTACGGGGGGAGTCTGAAGGCTACACCTTC.

The rearrangement uses TRBV6-1 and TRBJ1-4, with a weak D call TRBD1 (5 bases). Germline assignment: CDR1 MNHNS and CDR2 SASEGT. V lost 7 bases, J lost 7 bases, and 10 bases lay in between. The CDR3 is 12 residues long. The chain's CDR3 is CASIRVTEKLFF. CDR3 DNA sequence: TGTGCCAGCATCAGGGTTACTGAAAAACTGTTTTTT.

V usage is TRBV15 and J usage is TRBJ1-2; D gene ambiguous. V was cut by 0 bases and J by 6 bases, with 14 bases left in between. Germline-derived CDR1 and CDR2 are LNHNV and YYDKDF (reference sequence). The CDR3 is 15 residues long. In nucleotides, the CDR3 is TGTGCCACCAGCAGAGATCGGACCGGATATAATGGCTACACCTTC. It is translated as CATSRDRTGYNGYTF.

This clone was seen just once. V gene TRBV30 combines with J gene TRBJ1-3; D gene unclear. The CDR3 runs 13 residues. The germline V and J ends were trimmed by 3 bases and 3 bases, with 9 bases remaining between them. CDR1 is GTSNPN, CDR2 SVGIG, per germline (reference sequence). CDR3 protein: CAWRPIGGNTIYF. The CDR3 nucleotides read TGTGCCTGGAGGCCCATAGGTGGAAACACCATATATTTT.

The V and J genes are TRBV25-1 and TRBJ2-2, with 9 bases identical to TRBD2. CDR3 length equals 15 residues. V was clipped by 8 bases and J by 3 bases; unmatched bases: 7. Germline CDR1 is MGHDK and CDR2 is SYGVNS. The CDR3 spells CASSGGGAYTGELFF. The CDR3 DNA sequence: TGTGCCAGCTCGGGCGGGGGGGCGTACACCGGGGAGCTGTTTTTT.

The chain's CDR3 is CASSGLSTGQETQYF. CDR3 coding DNA: TGTGCCAGCAGCGGACTCAGTACTGGCCAAGAGACCCAGTACTTC. This chain connects TRBV5-6 to TRBJ2-5; maybe TRBD2 (5 bases). CDR3 length: 15 amino acids. Germline V CDR1 and CDR2: SGHDT, YYEEEE. The ends were cut back, 4 bases at V and 1 base at J, with 14 bases in the middle.

This clone is a singleton in its sample. This sequence joins TRBV27 and TRBJ2-1, with 7 bases identical to TRBD1. The CDR3 has 15 amino acids. The V segment lost 2 bases and the J segment 9 bases; nucleotides outside the gene matches: 10. CDR1 and CDR2 (germline): MNHEY, SMNVEV (reference sequence). Written as DNA, the CDR3 is TGTGCCAGCAGTTTAGAGGGACAGCCCTACGGTGAGCAGTTCTTC. This encodes CASSLEGQPYGEQFF.

The V and J genes are TRBV30 and TRBJ2-7; 16 nucleotides match TRBD2. The V and J ends lost 4 bases and 0 bases, in that order; junction bases with no gene match: 12. The CDR3 sequence is 19 residues long. In germline, CDR1 is GTSNPN, CDR2 SVGIG (reference sequence). In DNA, the CDR3 is TGTGCCTGGACGAGGACTGCGGGACTAGCGGGAGGGCCCTCCTACGAGCAGTACTTC. Amino acids: CAWTRTAGLAGGPSYEQYF.

This chain uses TRBV19 with TRBJ2-7; no clear D. The CDR3 runs to 13 residues. The germline V and J ends were trimmed by 3 bases and 4 bases, with 10 bases remaining between them. Germline assignment: CDR1 LNHDA and CDR2 SQIVND (reference sequence). The DNA for the CDR3 is TGTGCCAGTAGTATTAGTCGGCTGTACGAGCAGTACTTC. It yields the protein CASSISRLYEQYF.

This chain links TRBV18 with TRBJ2-3, with a tentative D call TRBD2 (6 bases). V was trimmed by 8 bases and J by 2 bases, leaving 14 bases between them. There are 14 residues in the CDR3. Germline-derived CDR1 and CDR2 are KGHSH and LQKENI. The CDR3 nucleotides read TGTGCCAGCACCCTGGGGGGAGTCACAGATACGCAGTATTTT. Amino acid sequence: CASTLGGVTDTQYF.

This chain links TRBV5-1 with TRBJ2-5; 8 bases map to TRBD1. The germline V gene encodes CDR1 SGHRS and CDR2 YFSETQ. CDR3 length: 14 amino acids. With 4 bases clipped from V and 2 bases from J, the junction kept 4 bases outside the gene matches. The CDR3 DNA reads as TGCGCCAGCAGCGGACGACAGGGGCAAGAGACCCAGTACTTC. This codes for CASSGRQGQETQYF.

The table lists this clone with a count of one. This chain joins TRBV7-9 and TRBJ2-2; no reliable D call. V was pared by 2 bases and J by 3 bases, with 7 bases between. Germline V gene sequence: CDR1 SEHNR, CDR2 FQNEAQ (reference sequence). CDR3 size: 14 residues. CDR3: CASSLLGHTGELFF. CDR3 coding DNA: TGTGCCAGCAGCTTATTGGGTCACACCGGGGAGCTGTTTTTT.

The rearrangement links TRBV7-6 to TRBJ2-3; tentative D call: TRBD1 (6 bases). The V gene lost 0 bases and the J gene lost 5 bases, with 12 bases spanning the gap. This CDR3 spans 15 amino acids. Per the germline V gene, CDR1 is SGHVS and CDR2 is FNYEAQ. The DNA of the CDR3 is TGTGCCAGCAGCTTAGCAGGGACACTGGGAGATACGCAGTATTTT. It codes for CASSLAGTLGDTQYF.

This clone showed up just once. This chain uses TRBV27 with TRBJ2-6, with 7 positions matching TRBD1. CDR1 and CDR2 from the germline V gene are MNHEY and SMNVEV (reference sequence). J gave up 7 bases and V 5 bases, and 20 bases lay outside the gene matches. CDR3 length equals 19 residues. This chain's CDR3 is CASSPRTGGPQIRANVLTF. The CDR3 coding sequence is TGTGCCAGCAGTCCACGGACAGGCGGGCCCCAAATTAGAGCCAACGTCCTGACTTTC.

This clone was recorded only once. The gene calls are TRBV19 and TRBJ1-2; 7 nucleotides match TRBD1. Germline trimming cut 10 bases from V and 8 bases from J; bases unmatched to any gene: 22. The CDR3 consists of 16 residues. Per germline, CDR1 LNHDA and CDR2 SQIVND (reference sequence). CDR3 loop: CATKNRDSPTWGGYTF. CDR3 nucleotide sequence: TGTGCCACCAAGAACCGGGACAGCCCTACTTGGGGAGGCTACACCTTC.

The chain combines TRBV7-3 with TRBJ1-1; D is perhaps TRBD1 (5 bases). CDR1 is SGHTA and CDR2 is FQGTGA in the germline V gene. Trimming took off 5 bases at V and 1 base at J, with 11 bases between the two ends. The CDR3 runs to 14 residues. Written as DNA, the CDR3 is TGTGCCAGCAGCCGACAGCTTGAGAACACTGAAGCTTTCTTT. This sequence encodes CASSRQLENTEAFF.